Here is one TCR beta chain with its context. The sample carries other DNA sequences with the same CDR3. Trimming left V 4 bases short and J 1 base short, with 9 bases between. Germline V lookup: CDR1 LGHDT, CDR2 YNNKEL (reference sequence). The CDR3 runs 14 residues. TCRdb's copy holds only in-frame clones and misses some; the assay was immunoSEQ multiplex PCR. The sample holds under 70,000 clones, around 88% seen once. These data originate in a study of blood T cell repertoires in COVID-19. Overall study: Acute and convalescent COVID-19 samples came from the United States, Italy and Spain.

This sequence was found in a woman aged 70-85 years with acute or convalescent COVID-19. Sequenced sample: peripheral blood. The chain couples TRBV3-1 (or the pseudogene TRBV3-2) to TRBJ2-3; D gene ambiguous. The chain's CDR3 is CASSRSGGTDTQYF. The CDR3 DNA is TGTGCCAGCAGCCGGTCCGGAGGCACAGATACGCAGTATTTT.